This T cell receptor (beta chain) is from a study of T cell responses to AZD1222 COVID-19 vaccine. Assay used: immunoSEQ multiplex PCR; TCRdb lists only in-frame clones, some missing. The sample lists more than 150,000 clones; about 90% were seen once. Whole-study results and caveats: Among vaccine-associated CD4 TCRs, coverage spanned spike, with dominance at 160-218 and 743-854.

With respect to this clone: Its antigen is still unknown.

The V gene lost 1 base and the J gene lost 4 bases, with 10 bases spanning the gap. The V gene's germline CDR1 is MGHDK and CDR2 SYGVNS. CDR3 size: 14 residues. The chain carries TRBV25-1 and TRBJ1-2; TRBD1 is a possible D gene (6 bases). The origin of this receptor is an adult in good health. Specimen: peripheral blood, collected on day 0 of AZD1222 vaccination. In DNA, the CDR3 is TGTGCCAGCAGTGAATTACAGGGCGGCTATGGCTACACCTTC. Translating it yields CASSELQGGYGYTF.